This TCR beta chain emerged from a study of T cells in Graves' hyperthyroidism and ophthalmopathy. The overall study: Before treatment of any kind, peripheral blood was taken at initial diagnosis.

RNA transcripts provided the source from which TCR beta CDR3 regions were amplified. TCR CDR3 underwent first-round RT-PCR with the HTBI primer set. Each CDR3 protein gets one entry after TCRdb re-called the multiplex PCR reads with MiXCR. Of around 500,000 distinct CDR3 sequences in the sample, roughly 15% were seen once. Study-level points and caveats: Blood also contained most expanded thyroid clonotypes above 0.001.

Germline lookup yields CDR1 MDHEN and CDR2 SYDVKM. Trimming took 4 bases from V and 3 from J, leaving 15 bases between them. The CDR3 spans 15 residues. This clonotype was observed many times. Its target is unknown. This receptor was taken from a woman in her thirties or forties with Graves' hyperthyroidism. The source material was blood. The chain couples TRBV28 to TRBJ1-1; D remains unclear. For the CDR3, the DNA is TGTGCCAGCAGTTCCACCTCGTTCAGGTACACTGAAGCTTTCTTT. Residues: CASSSTSFRYTEAFF.